These 21 T cell receptor beta chains originate from one sample sequenced in a study of shared clonotypes between healthy human individuals. The method was immunoSEQ multiplex PCR; TCRdb's version includes in-frame clones alone and lacks a portion of them. The data hold roughly 2.2 million clones, with just over 90% observed a single time. Sequenced material: naive CD4+ T cells from PBMCs. Specified subset: CD45RA+ positively selected. The source is a young man in good health. Some clones in this sample may be carry-over from other donors' samples.

The chain has TRBV19 and TRBJ2-6; possibly TRBD1 or TRBD2 for D (5 bases each). V lost 4 bases to trimming and J lost 4 bases, with 8 bases between them. The CDR3 has 14 amino acids. CDR1 LNHDA and CDR2 SQIVND come from the germline V gene (reference sequence). This chain's CDR3 is CASSSGTGANVLTF. The DNA of the CDR3 is TGTGCCAGTAGTAGTGGGACCGGGGCCAACGTCCTGACTTTC.

V is TRBV7-8 and J is TRBJ2-5, with D perhaps TRBD1 or TRBD2 (6 bases each). V shed 7 bases and J shed 2 bases, with 11 bases lying between them. CDR1 and CDR2 from the germline V gene are SGHVS and FQNEAQ. This CDR3 comprises 13 residues. CDR3 sequence: CASNRGPQETQYF. The CDR3 bases are TGTGCCAGCAACCGGGGGCCTCAAGAGACCCAGTACTTC. Drawing the rest from reference TRBV7-8 and TRBJ2-5, the complete variable domain is GAGVSQSPRYKVAKRGQDVALRCDPISGHVSLFWYQQALGQGPEFLTYFQNEAQLDKSGLPSDRFFAERPEGSVSTLKIQRTQQEDSAVYLCASNRGPQETQYFGPGTRLLVL.

The chain is built from TRBV11-1 and TRBJ2-1; 9 bases map to TRBD1. The V segment lost 4 bases and the J segment 4 bases; nucleotides outside the gene matches: 8. Germline values: CDR1 SGHAT, CDR2 FQDESV (reference sequence). This CDR3 contains 16 residues. The CDR3 coding sequence is TGTGCCAGCAGCTCCTTTGGGACAGGGACGTACAATGAGCAGTTCTTC. It yields the protein CASSSFGTGTYNEQFF.

The V gene is TRBV12-5, the J gene TRBJ1-1; TRBD1 matches at 7 bases. The germline V gene has CDR1 LGHNT and CDR2 FRNRAP. The J segment lost 1 base and the V segment lost 5 bases, leaving 13 bases of the junction unmatched. This CDR3 has 17 residues. CDR3 nucleotide sequence: TGTGCTAGTGGTCCCTATCCCGGGACAGCTACGAACACTGAAGCTTTCTTT. This sequence encodes CASGPYPGTATNTEAFF.

There are many counts of this clone. The same CDR3 can be traced to other DNA sequences in this sample. The J gene is TRBJ1-1, the V gene TRBV19; D is perhaps TRBD1 (5 bases). The V gene's germline CDR1 is LNHDA and CDR2 SQIVND (reference sequence). The CDR3 runs 13 residues. With 3 bases removed from V and 1 base from J, the gap between germline ends came to 6 bases. The CDR3 is CASSMGRNTEAFF. The DNA of the CDR3 is TGTGCCAGTAGTATGGGGCGGAACACTGAAGCTTTCTTT.

For the CDR3, the DNA is TGTGCCAGCTCACCACAGGGGCCCGGGGGCACTGAAGCTTTCTTT. Translation: CASSPQGPGGTEAFF. The chain uses TRBV18 and TRBJ1-1; the D gene is possibly TRBD1 (5 bases). The CDR3 contains 15 residues. Germline V CDR1 and CDR2: KGHSH, LQKENI. The V end lost 1 base, the J end lost 4 bases, and 13 bases lay between the germline ends.

CDR3: CASSSGGENIQYF. For the CDR3, the DNA is TGTGCCAGCAGCTCCGGAGGGGAAAACATTCAGTACTTC. The chain combines TRBV7-9 with TRBJ2-4; D possibly corresponds to TRBD2 (6 bases). Per the germline V gene, CDR1 is SEHNR and CDR2 is FQNEAQ (reference sequence). This CDR3 has 13 residues. V lost 4 bases to trimming and J lost 5 bases, with 9 bases between them.

The J gene is TRBJ2-7, the V gene TRBV29-1, with TRBD2 matching over 14 bases. The CDR3 totals 13 residues. Germline CDR1 reads SQVTM; CDR2 reads ANQGSEA. After removal of 7 bases from V and 5 bases from J, the junction contained 4 bases not matched to a gene. DNA of the CDR3: TGCAGCGCCCGGGGACTAGCGGGAGACGAGCAGTACTTC. Its protein is CSARGLAGDEQYF.

The CDR3 is CASNRQGADYGYTF. CDR3 DNA: TGTGCCAGCAATCGACAGGGGGCTGACTATGGCTACACCTTC. This chain connects TRBV7-9 to TRBJ1-2, with 10 bases fitting TRBD1. The V and J ends lost 7 bases and 3 bases, in that order; junction bases with no gene match: 5. This CDR3 contains 14 residues. Germline assignment: CDR1 SEHNR and CDR2 FQNEAQ (reference sequence).

In regard to this clone: This same CDR3 is encoded by further DNA sequences in the sample. The J gene is TRBJ2-7, the V gene TRBV25-1; D is uncertain. Germline CDR1 and CDR2: MGHDK and SYGVNS. There are 14 residues in the CDR3. V was shortened by 0 bases and J by 1 base, with 7 bases between the two germline ends. The CDR3 reads CASSEYGGSYEQYF. CDR3 bases: TGTGCCAGCAGTGAATATGGCGGATCCTACGAGCAGTACTTC.

The chain couples TRBV5-1 to TRBJ2-5, with D unclear. This CDR3 contains 13 residues. V lost 0 bases and J 4 bases, leaving 7 bases between the germline ends. Germline CDR1 SGHRS, CDR2 YFSETQ. CDR3 loop: CASSLVDPETQYF. DNA for the CDR3: TGCGCCAGCAGCTTGGTGGACCCAGAGACCCAGTACTTC.

With respect to this clone: Additional DNA sequences in this sample encode the identical CDR3. This sequence joins TRBV28 and TRBJ2-7; unclear D gene. The CDR3 sequence is 11 residues long. V lost 4 bases to trimming and J lost 9 bases, with 10 bases between them. Looked up from germline, CDR1 is MDHEN and CDR2 is SYDVKM. In DNA form, the CDR3 reads TGTGCCAGCAGTTCCACCCTTGGGCAGTACTTC. It encodes CASSSTLGQYF.

The chain joins TRBV6-5 to TRBJ2-5, with no clear D. The V gene lost 2 bases and the J gene lost 5 bases, with 9 bases spanning the gap. This CDR3 region has 13 residues. Germline lookup yields CDR1 MNHEY and CDR2 SVGAGI. CDR3 nucleotides: TGTGCCAGCAGTTACCGCAGCTTGGAGACCCAGTACTTC. Its protein product is CASSYRSLETQYF.

The table lists this clone with a count of one. This rearrangement joins TRBV2 to TRBJ1-2, with a possible D match to TRBD1 (5 bases). This CDR3 has 13 residues. V lost 11 bases and J 4 bases, leaving 17 bases between the germline ends. Germline V gene sequence: CDR1 SNHLY, CDR2 FYNNEI. CDR3 in DNA: TGTGCCGGTGGGGGGGAGCAAAGCTATGGCTACACCTTC. Its protein is CAGGGEQSYGYTF. Full variable domain (outside the CDR3, taken from reference TRBV2 and TRBJ1-2): EPEVTQTPSHQVTQMGQEVILRCVPISNHLYFYWYRQILGQKVEFLVSFYNNEISEKSEIFDDQFSVERPDGSNFTLKIRSTKLEDSAMYFCAGGGEQSYGYTFGSGTRLTVV.

Of note for this clone: Other DNA sequences in this sample translate to the same CDR3. The rearrangement links TRBV5-1 to TRBJ2-3; D is uncertain. CDR3 size: 15 residues. V lost 0 bases, J lost 0 bases, and 8 bases lay in between. Germline V lookup: CDR1 SGHRS, CDR2 YFSETQ. This CDR3 reads CASSLVGRSTDTQYF. Written as DNA, the CDR3 is TGCGCCAGCAGCTTGGTTGGCAGGAGCACAGATACGCAGTATTTT.

The V call is TRBV5-1, the J call TRBJ2-7; D ambiguous. V dropped 0 bases and J dropped 7 bases, with 17 bases sitting between them. This CDR3 contains 15 residues. The germline V gene has CDR1 SGHRS and CDR2 YFSETQ. The CDR3 sequence is CASSLVGRANGEQYF. The DNA of the CDR3 is TGCGCCAGCAGCTTGGTGGGTCGGGCGAACGGGGAGCAGTACTTC.

The chain carries TRBV6-5 and TRBJ2-5, with 9 nucleotides matching TRBD2. The CDR3 is 16 amino acids. The V gene's germline CDR1 is MNHEY and CDR2 SVGAGI. V was clipped by 3 bases and J by 4 bases; unmatched bases: 9. CDR3 sequence: CASSYRGSGSGETQYF. CDR3 coding DNA: TGTGCCAGCAGTTATCGAGGTAGCGGGAGTGGAGAGACCCAGTACTTC.

The chain couples TRBV6-5 to TRBJ1-2; 9 bases match TRBD1. V was clipped by 1 base and J by 8 bases; unmatched bases: 5. The CDR3 spans 14 residues. Germline lookup yields CDR1 MNHEY and CDR2 SVGAGI. The CDR3 DNA reads as TGTGCCAGCAGTTACTTGGACAGGGGAAGCGGCTACACCTTC. Its protein product is CASSYLDRGSGYTF.

The chain uses TRBV27 and TRBJ1-1; D might be TRBD1 (6 bases). Germline V CDR1 and CDR2: MNHEY, SMNVEV (reference sequence). Trimming pared 5 bases from V and 0 bases from J, leaving 13 bases between. The length of the CDR3 is 15 residues. Here the CDR3 reads CASSPRGYMNTEAFF. CDR3 sequence (DNA): TGTGCCAGCAGTCCCAGGGGTTACATGAACACTGAAGCTTTCTTT.

This rearrangement joins TRBV5-6 to TRBJ1-2; 7 bases align to TRBD1. The CDR3 sequence is 16 residues long. The V segment lost 3 bases and the J segment 8 bases; nucleotides outside the gene matches: 16. Germline V gives CDR1 SGHDT, CDR2 YYEEEE. CDR3 sequence reads: CASSWSLTPGGEGYTF. The CDR3 DNA is TGTGCCAGCAGCTGGTCCCTAACCCCAGGGGGGGAAGGCTACACCTTC.

This chain links TRBV2 with TRBJ2-2, with 15 bases lining up with TRBD2. Germline V gene data show CDR1 as SNHLY and CDR2 as FYNNEI. The ends lost 6 bases at V and 5 bases at J; junction bases unmatched: 13. CDR3 length: 19 residues. The chain's CDR3 is CASSVTGTSGRWGTGELFF. The CDR3 nucleotides read TGTGCCAGCAGCGTGACCGGGACTAGCGGGAGGTGGGGAACCGGGGAGCTGTTTTTT.